Described below is a single T cell receptor (beta chain) sequence and its context. What it binds is not known. Per germline, CDR1 DFQATT and CDR2 SNEGSKA (reference sequence). This CDR3 has 13 residues. This entry belongs to a study of T cells expressing NK-cell markers. The cDNA for TCR beta came from 5'RACE template switching with UMIs. TCRdb reanalyzed the 5' RACE reads and collapses them to one entry per CDR3 protein, without DNA. The sample holds about 110,000 distinct CDR3 sequences. The study, taken as a whole, reports: A range of about 1.0-7.0% of CD8+ T cells consisted of dominant NKG2C+ clonotypes in several donors.

The receptor comes from a woman aged 18-70 years in good health. The source material was blood T cells: a sorted CD56 or NKG2C T cell subset, CD4+ or CD8+ T cells, or bulk PBMC T cells (not recorded which). The genes are TRBV20-1 and TRBJ2-1. CDR3 residues: CSAIISSYNEQFF.